The present T cell receptor (beta chain) was sequenced within a study of blood T cells in healthy people across ages. This clonotype was seen once. Its specificity is not known. Study results and caveats: As naive T cell percentage varied, TCR beta diversity correlated strongly with it. Using unsorted PBMCs precluded a conclusive naive versus antigen-experienced comparison. Underestimates were what the diversity estimates from one million T cells were considered to be.

The use of a sample-barcoded 5' primer and a J-beta primer mix characterized a second PCR of about 7 to 12 cycles. The template-switch adaptor was a 5' adaptor with 12 random nucleotides. It tagged each cDNA molecule. Via MiXCR, TCRdb re-called the 5' RACE reads, giving one row per CDR3 protein. Of about 800,000 distinct CDR3 sequences in the sample, about 45% were seen once. Germline CDR1 and CDR2: DFQATT and SNEGSKA (reference sequence). Trimming at V came to 3 bases and at J to 4 bases, leaving 6 bases not matched to a gene. This CDR3 has 15 residues. The sequenced material came from blood. The genes are TRBV20-1 and TRBJ2-3; 11 bases fit TRBD2. This clonotype was sampled from a man of 80 years or more in good health. CDR3 sequence reads: CSASPTSGVADTQYF. DNA for the CDR3: TGCAGTGCTAGCCCGACTAGCGGGGTTGCAGATACGCAGTATTTT.